A single sample is the source of the 3 T cell receptor beta chains below, sequenced in a study of regulatory T cells in long-lasting Graves disease. The authors built TCR beta libraries using iRepertoire HTBI primers and Arm-PCR of CDR3 regions. TCRdb reprocessed the multiplex PCR reads via MiXCR and lists one record per CDR3 protein. Of over 500,000 distinct CDR3 sequences in the sample, approximately 15% were seen once. Time point here: newly diagnosed GD, antithyroid drugs for less than 3 months. PBMC-extracted RNA yielded the TCR library. The same sample was also used in a study of T cells in Graves' hyperthyroidism and ophthalmopathy.

The sample was peripheral blood mononuclear cells (PBMCs), taken at new diagnosis, from a patient treated with antithyroid drugs. The source of these receptors is a woman between 25 and 40 years old with Graves disease.

This clonotype was counted between two and nine times. The J gene is TRBJ2-6, the V gene TRBV6-2 or TRBV6-3, with D possibly matching TRBD2 (6 bases). The CDR3 sequence is 14 residues long. CDR1 is MNHEY and CDR2 is SVGEGT in the germline V gene. V was clipped by 5 bases and J by 4 bases, with 9 bases between them. CDR3 bases: TGTGCCAGCAGTCCTGGGGGGGGGGCCAACGTCCTGACTTTC. The encoded protein is CASSPGGGANVLTF.

This clonotype has ten or more counts. The CDR3, as DNA: TGTGCCAGCACCGACGGCAGGGGGCATGGGTCATGTTTCTACGAGCAGTACTTC. It translates to CASTDGRGHGSCFYEQYF. V gene TRBV2 combines with J gene TRBJ2-7, with 8 bases identical to TRBD1. Trimming at V came to 7 bases and at J to 3 bases, leaving 20 bases not matched to a gene. The CDR3 spans 18 residues. Germline-derived CDR1 and CDR2 are SNHLY and FYNNEI.

This clonotype was found once. The gene calls are TRBV5-4 and TRBJ2-5, with 9 bases lining up with TRBD2. The trim removed 0 bases at V and 5 bases at J, leaving 8 bases unmatched. This CDR3 comprises 16 residues. CDR1 is SGHNT, CDR2 YYREEE, per germline (reference sequence). Here the CDR3 DNA reads TGTGCCAGCAGCTTGGCAGCGGGAGGATTACGGGAGACCCAGTACTTC. As protein: CASSLAAGGLRETQYF.